The T cell receptor (beta chain) under discussion was sequenced for a study of OX40 agonist ivuxolimab in advanced cancers. Study as a whole: Averaging around 60 years in age, with a range of roughly 20 to 90, the cohort was approximately 87% male. Study conclusions and caveats: No antigen was identified for the clonally expanded peripheral T cells.

Profiling relied on immunoSEQ multiplex PCR, and the TCRdb table lists in-frame clones only, not all of them. The data contain approximately 69,000 clones, more than 70% of them singletons. A remark on this clone: Its antigen remains unidentified.

The length of the CDR3 is 14 residues. The ends were cut back, 1 base at V and 7 bases at J, with 13 bases in the middle. Germline loops: CDR1 SGHTA, CDR2 FQGNSA. The receptor's source is an adult with an advanced solid tumor such as melanoma, head and neck, liver or kidney cancer. The rearrangement links TRBV7-2 to TRBJ1-2; no clear D. The sample here was CD4+ or CD8+ T cells sorted from blood, taken in a trial of the OX40 agonist ivuxolimab. Here the CDR3 reads CASSLDVVRAGYTF. CDR3 DNA: TGTGCCAGCAGCTTAGATGTGGTCCGGGCTGGCTACACCTTC.